This record concerns one T cell receptor (beta chain) sequence. This specimen belongs to a study of T cell clusters in autoimmune cytopenias. Per germline, CDR1 SGDLS and CDR2 YYNGEE. The CDR3 has 15 residues. Multiplex touch-down PCR amplified TRB using TRB-A and TRB-B pools in one tube. No DNA is given; TCRdb re-called the multiplex PCR reads and lists each CDR3 protein once. Listed are 550 to 700 distinct CDR3 sequences; around a quarter falls within the top ten. TRB amplification used around 260 ng of peripheral blood genomic DNA. The same data also contributed to another study, on T cell repertoires in aging, cancer and after chemotherapy.

The source is a human donor with chronic lymphocytic leukemia. V gene TRBV9 combines with J gene TRBJ2-2; TCRdb lists TRBD2, though no DNA is available to test this call. Sequencing was performed on peripheral blood. The CDR3 loop is CASQLGGANTGELFF.